These 27 T cell receptor beta chains were all obtained from the same sample, sequenced in a study of T-cell memory formation after mild COVID-19. TCRdb recomputed calls from the 5' RACE reads with MiXCR, one row per CDR3 protein. The repertoire holds a few hundred thousand distinct CDR3 sequences, with 20% to 25% as singletons. The sample taken for sequencing was PBMCs or a T cell subset sorted from them (not recorded which). The receptors were sampled from a man younger than 35 who had mild COVID-19 (a few samples of this study predate the infection). Cell type and time point are not known.

As regards this clonotype: The junction departs from the called germline gene at one end, perhaps through a read error. The J gene is TRBJ2-3, the V gene TRBV7-9; D gene ambiguous. Per germline, CDR1 SEHNR and CDR2 FQNEAQ (reference sequence). This CDR3 contains 12 residues. CDR3 DNA: TGTTCCAGCAGCGCCCGAGAGGATACGCAGTATTTT. It is translated as CSSSAREDTQYF.

The CDR3 DNA follows: TGTGCCAGCAGCCTAGGAGGTCAGGGTGGCACTGAAGCTTTCTTT. It is translated as CASSLGGQGGTEAFF. V is TRBV7-9 and J is TRBJ1-1, with D perhaps matching TRBD1 (5 bases). The CDR3 is 15 residues long. Looked up from germline, CDR1 is SEHNR and CDR2 is FQNEAQ (reference sequence). Trimming left V 5 bases short and J 4 bases short, with 17 bases between.

This clonotype was seen only a few times. The CDR3 sequence is CASSLLAGTTTDTQYF. CDR3 nucleotide sequence: TGTGCCAGCAGCTTACTAGCGGGGACGACCACGGATACGCAGTATTTT. This chain connects TRBV7-2 to TRBJ2-3; 9 positions match TRBD2. The CDR3 loop spans 16 amino acids. CDR1 is SGHTA and CDR2 is FQGNSA in the germline V gene. The junction had 9 bases not matched to a gene; V was cut back by 2 bases and J by 6 bases.

This clonotype was detected a few times. This rearrangement joins TRBV6-1 to TRBJ1-3; 10 bases align to TRBD1. The trim removed 1 base at V and 4 bases at J, leaving 1 base unmatched. The CDR3 is made up of 15 amino acids. Germline assignment: CDR1 MNHNS and CDR2 SASEGT. CDR3: CASSEGTGGGNTIYF. CDR3 coding DNA: TGTGCCAGCAGTGAAGGGACAGGGGGGGGAAACACCATATATTTT.

The chain employs TRBV6-2 or TRBV6-3 and TRBJ2-3; D is undetermined. CDR1 is MNHEY, CDR2 SVGEGT, per germline. CDR3 length equals 14 residues. V was pared by 5 bases and J by 6 bases, with 15 bases between. The CDR3 spells CASSLRVDRDTQYF. CDR3 in DNA: TGTGCCAGCAGTCTGAGAGTGGACCGTGATACGCAGTATTTT.

This sequence joins TRBV2 and TRBJ1-5, with a weak D call TRBD1 (5 bases). CDR1 is SNHLY and CDR2 is FYNNEI in the germline V gene. This CDR3 comprises 13 residues. V was trimmed by 6 bases and J by 6 bases, leaving 12 bases between them. The CDR3 loop reads CASREWGGQPQHF. The CDR3, as DNA: TGTGCCAGCAGGGAATGGGGGGGTCAGCCCCAGCATTTT.

The gene calls are TRBV30 and TRBJ2-3; 7 bases fit TRBD2. This CDR3 region has 14 residues. Unmatched junction bases numbered 4, after V lost 2 bases and J lost 2 bases. CDR1 is GTSNPN and CDR2 is SVGIG in the germline V gene (reference sequence). CDR3 residues: CAWSSGVNTDTQYF. The CDR3, as DNA: TGTGCCTGGAGTAGCGGGGTCAACACAGATACGCAGTATTTT.

The V gene is TRBV5-1, the J gene TRBJ1-1; D may be TRBD1 (5 bases). CDR1 is SGHRS, CDR2 YFSETQ, per germline. Trimming removed 4 bases from V and 0 bases from J, with 16 bases in between. The length of the CDR3 is 16 residues. In DNA, the CDR3 is TGCGCCAGCAGCCCCTGGGGGGAGATCATGAACACTGAAGCTTTCTTT. It encodes CASSPWGEIMNTEAFF.

The chain is built from TRBV5-6 and TRBJ2-3; D gene ambiguous. The CDR3 loop spans 14 amino acids. Per germline, CDR1 SGHDT and CDR2 YYEEEE. V shed 3 bases and J shed 4 bases, with 12 bases lying between them. Written as DNA, the CDR3 is TGTGCCAGCAGCTCCCGCAGAACCGCAGATACGCAGTATTTT. Encoded protein: CASSSRRTADTQYF.

Only a few counts were recorded for this clonotype. The rearrangement uses TRBV5-1 and TRBJ1-4, with unresolved D. With 0 bases removed from V and 5 bases from J, the gap between germline ends came to 8 bases. The germline V gene has CDR1 SGHRS and CDR2 YFSETQ. This CDR3 comprises 14 residues. CDR3 region: CASSLGLENEKLFF. Written as DNA, the CDR3 is TGCGCCAGCAGCTTGGGTTTAGAGAATGAAAAACTGTTTTTT. The full variable domain, its missing parts supplied by reference TRBV5-1 and TRBJ1-4, is KAGVTQTPRYLIKTRGQQVTLSCSPISGHRSVSWYQQTPGQGLQFLFEYFSETQRNKGNFPGRFSGRQFSNSRSEMNVSTLELGDSALYLCASSLGLENEKLFFGSGTQLSVL.

This clonotype has just a few counts. V is TRBV6-4 and J is TRBJ2-2; D remains ambiguous. V lost 4 bases, J lost 1 base, and 7 bases lay in between. The CDR3 extends over 14 amino acids. Germline loops: CDR1 MRHNA, CDR2 SNTAGT. In DNA, the CDR3 is TGTGCCAGCAGTGTGGGTTGGAACACCGGGGAGCTGTTTTTT. It encodes CASSVGWNTGELFF.

This clonotype was observed a handful of times. The chain carries TRBV12-3 or TRBV12-4 and TRBJ2-7; 9 nucleotides match TRBD1. The ends lost 6 bases at V and 5 bases at J; junction bases unmatched: 8. The CDR3 consists of 14 residues. This chain's CDR3 is CASRLRDRAHEQYV. CDR3 nucleotides: TGTGCCAGCAGATTACGGGACAGGGCACACGAGCAGTACGTC.

V and J are TRBV28 and TRBJ2-6; D not certain. There are 17 residues in the CDR3. Germline values: CDR1 MDHEN, CDR2 SYDVKM. The V end was cut by 4 bases, the J end by 0 bases, with 13 bases between. CDR3 in amino acids: CASSSEVVSSGANVLTF. CDR3 in DNA: TGTGCCAGCAGTTCCGAAGTCGTGAGCTCTGGGGCCAACGTCCTGACTTTC.

V and J are TRBV12-3 or TRBV12-4 and TRBJ2-6; 7 nucleotides agree with TRBD1. This CDR3 is built from 20 residues. J gave up 0 bases and V 3 bases, and 14 bases lay outside the gene matches. This CDR3 reads CASSFTSSGTANSGANVLTF. DNA for the CDR3: TGTGCCAGCAGTTTCACTTCGTCAGGGACAGCAAACTCTGGGGCCAACGTCCTGACTTTC.

The sample holds a few counts of this clonotype. This chain connects TRBV4-1 to TRBJ1-2; 7 positions match TRBD1. The junction had 16 bases not matched to a gene; V was cut back by 4 bases and J by 2 bases. Germline V lookup: CDR1 MGHRA, CDR2 YSYEKL. There are 18 residues in the CDR3. The CDR3 bases are TGCGCCAGCAGCCTCATGCCACCGGGGACAGCCCCGAACTATGGCTACACCTTC. Protein sequence: CASSLMPPGTAPNYGYTF.

This clonotype came up many times. The genes are TRBV7-8 and TRBJ2-1; D not resolved. Per the germline V gene, CDR1 is SGHVS and CDR2 is FQNEAQ. The CDR3 is 15 residues long. V was pared by 3 bases and J by 0 bases, with 9 bases between. The CDR3 DNA is TGTGCCAGCAGCTTGGGTCAGGCCTCCTACAATGAGCAGTTCTTC. As protein: CASSLGQASYNEQFF. Full variable domain (outside the CDR3, taken from reference TRBV7-8 and TRBJ2-1): GAGVSQSPRYKVAKRGQDVALRCDPISGHVSLFWYQQALGQGPEFLTYFQNEAQLDKSGLPSDRFFAERPEGSVSTLKIQRTQQEDSAVYLCASSLGQASYNEQFFGPGTRLTVL.

The rearrangement joins TRBV6-2 or TRBV6-3 to TRBJ2-1; tentative D call: TRBD1 (5 bases). The CDR3 extends over 12 amino acids. Germline-derived CDR1 and CDR2 are MNHEY and SVGEGT. Trimming took off 0 bases at V and 10 bases at J, with 7 bases between the two ends. The CDR3 region has the DNA TGTGCCAGCAGTTACTCAAACAGGGAGCAGTTCTTC. Its translation: CASSYSNREQFF.

The chain employs TRBV5-6 and TRBJ2-1; TRBD1 is a possible D gene (5 bases). Deletions cut 2 bases from V and 6 bases from J, with 15 bases between. CDR1 and CDR2 (germline): SGHDT, YYEEEE. The CDR3 sequence is 15 residues long. This CDR3 is CASSFAQGSVNEQFF. In DNA, the CDR3 is TGTGCCAGCAGCTTCGCGCAGGGCTCGGTCAATGAGCAGTTCTTC. Full variable domain (missing parts from reference TRBV5-6 and TRBJ2-1): DAGVTQSPTHLIKTRGQQVTLRCSPKSGHDTVSWYQQALGQGPQFIFQYYEEEERQRGNFPDRFSGHQFPNYSSELNVNALLLGDSALYLCASSFAQGSVNEQFFGPGTRLTVL.

This clonotype was counted between two and nine times. CDR3 sequence (DNA): TGTGCCTGGAGTCCACAGGGGGGCAAAAACATTCAGTACTTC. Its protein is CAWSPQGGKNIQYF. The V and J genes are TRBV30 and TRBJ2-4, with 8 bases identical to TRBD1. Losses at the gene ends were 2 bases for V and 3 bases for J; bases not matched to a gene: 3. This CDR3 contains 14 residues. Germline V lookup: CDR1 GTSNPN, CDR2 SVGIG (reference sequence). The variable domain in full, with the rest retrieved from reference TRBV30 and TRBJ2-4, is SQTIHQWPATLVQPVGSPLSLECTVEGTSNPNLYWYRQAAGRGLQLLFYSVGIGQISSEVPQNLSASRPQDRQFILSSKKLLLSDSGFYLCAWSPQGGKNIQYFGAGTRLSVL.

This clonotype was recorded a few times. Written as DNA, the CDR3 is TGTGCCAGCAGTGAAAGGGCTAATGAGCAGTTCTTC. Translated, it gives CASSERANEQFF. The chain carries TRBV2 and TRBJ2-1; no firm D call. Germline values: CDR1 SNHLY, CDR2 FYNNEI. V was trimmed by 2 bases and J by 7 bases, leaving 6 bases between them. The CDR3 is 12 residues long. Variable domain in full (rest from reference TRBV2 and TRBJ2-1): EPEVTQTPSHQVTQMGQEVILRCVPISNHLYFYWYRQILGQKVEFLVSFYNNEISEKSEIFDDQFSVERPDGSNFTLKIRSTKLEDSAMYFCASSERANEQFFGPGTRLTVL.

A remark on this clonotype: One end of the junction fails to match germline, which may point to a read error. The chain joins TRBV6-6 to TRBJ1-1, with TRBD1 matching 9 bases. CDR3 length: 12 amino acids. CDR1 MNHNY and CDR2 SVGAGI come from the germline V gene (reference sequence). This CDR3 is CDSRRTGVEAFF. The CDR3 nucleotides are TGTGACAGCAGAAGGACAGGGGTTGAAGCTTTCTTT.

V usage is TRBV4-1 and J usage is TRBJ2-2; D may be TRBD2 (6 bases). V was cut by 1 base and J by 1 base, with 16 bases left in between. In germline, CDR1 is MGHRA, CDR2 YSYEKL. This CDR3 comprises 18 residues. The CDR3 DNA reads as TGCGCCAGCAGCCAAGGGACGGAGGAGGGGCGGAACACCGGGGAGCTGTTTTTT. Its translation is CASSQGTEEGRNTGELFF.

The chain links TRBV12-3 or TRBV12-4 to TRBJ1-2; 9 bases are shared with TRBD1. There are 17 residues in the CDR3. V lost 6 bases and J lost 0; bases outside the gene matches: 11. CDR3 loop: CASSYPGQGTANYGYTF. In nucleotides, the CDR3 is TGTGCCAGCAGCTACCCGGGACAGGGAACTGCTAACTATGGCTACACCTTC.

The chain carries TRBV5-6 and TRBJ2-1; TRBD2 matches 7 bases. Germline V CDR1 and CDR2: SGHDT, YYEEEE. This CDR3 is 12 amino acids long. V lost 4 bases to trimming and J lost 7 bases; unmatched junction nucleotides: 2. CDR3 region: CASSREANEQFF. The CDR3 DNA follows: TGTGCCAGCAGCCGGGAGGCTAATGAGCAGTTCTTC.

The chain recombines TRBV5-1 with TRBJ2-1; tentative D call: TRBD1 (6 bases). Germline values: CDR1 SGHRS, CDR2 YFSETQ. V was shortened by 1 base and J by 4 bases, with 12 bases between the two germline ends. The CDR3 has 15 amino acids. CDR3 region: CASSLPQGIYNEQFF. In DNA, the CDR3 is TGCGCCAGCAGCTTGCCCCAGGGGATATACAATGAGCAGTTCTTC.

This clonotype was detected only a few times. The chain employs TRBV11-2 and TRBJ2-3; 8 bases map to TRBD2. CDR1 SGHAT and CDR2 FQNNGV come from the germline V gene. V shed 1 base, J shed 4 bases, and the junction held 4 bases outside the gene matches. The CDR3 extends over 15 amino acids. The CDR3 loop reads CASSLGGTRADTQYF. CDR3 nucleotides: TGTGCCAGCAGCTTAGGGGGGACTAGGGCAGATACGCAGTATTTT.

The chain is built from TRBV13 and TRBJ2-6; D unresolved. Germline loops: CDR1 PRHDT, CDR2 FYEKMQ (reference sequence). The CDR3 spans 16 residues. The V gene lost 5 bases and the J gene lost 0 bases, with 11 bases spanning the gap. The CDR3 here is CASSPPMISGANVLTF. The CDR3 region has the DNA TGTGCCAGCAGCCCCCCCATGATCTCTGGGGCCAACGTCCTGACTTTC.